This TCR beta chain was identified during a study of T cell responses to AZD1222 COVID-19 vaccine. The study, taken as a whole, reports: It should be noted that donors were predominantly white British and more often female, and clonal diversity was possibly underestimated. Seropositive status at baseline applied to only a handful of AZD1222 recipients. Along spike, vaccine-associated CD4 TCRs were found throughout, with dominance at 160-218 and 743-854.

For this clone: Its target is unknown.

Clones were read by immunoSEQ multiplex PCR, and TCRdb kept only the in-frame ones, dropping some. The repertoire includes 100,000 or so clones, more than 85% of them detected once, and about 15% sits in the top ten. Sample: peripheral blood, taken on day 0 of AZD1222 vaccination. This TCR derives from an adult in good health.

CDR3 amino acids: CAWSAHGGDYGYTF. The DNA for the CDR3 is TGTGCCTGGAGTGCGCACGGGGGGGACTATGGCTACACCTTC. The rearrangement joins TRBV30 to TRBJ1-2, with a possible D match to TRBD1 (5 bases). V lost 1 base and J 3 bases, leaving 12 bases between the germline ends. This CDR3 is built from 14 residues. Germline-derived CDR1 and CDR2 are GTSNPN and SVGIG (reference sequence).